These 4 T cell receptor beta chains came from one sample sequenced in a study of blood T cell repertoires in COVID-19. The repertoire was sequenced with immunoSEQ multiplex PCR; TCRdb's copy has only in-frame clones and lacks some. The sample gives roughly 220,000 clones, more than 75% of which show up once; 3% is in the top ten. Sequencing used peripheral blood. These receptors were collected from a man aged 60 to 75 with acute or convalescent COVID-19.

The chain joins TRBV6-5 to TRBJ2-2, with 7 bases matching TRBD1. Per the germline V gene, CDR1 is MNHEY and CDR2 is SVGAGI. This CDR3 region has 15 residues. V lost 2 bases to trimming and J lost 1 base; unmatched junction nucleotides: 1. CDR3 region: CASSYGQENTGELFF. The CDR3 bases are TGTGCCAGCAGTTACGGACAGGAGAACACCGGGGAGCTGTTTTTT.

The rearrangement joins TRBV5-1 to TRBJ1-2; the D gene is possibly TRBD1 (5 bases). CDR3 size: 15 residues. Trimming shortened V by 4 bases and J by 1 base, and 14 bases separated the two germline ends. From germline, CDR1 is SGHRS and CDR2 YFSETQ. CDR3: CASSIDSHFNYGYTF. In nucleotides, the CDR3 is TGCGCCAGCAGCATCGACAGCCACTTTAACTATGGCTACACCTTC.

The rearrangement links TRBV5-4 to TRBJ2-2, with 11 bases matching TRBD2. J was trimmed by 1 base and V by 1 base; bases with no gene match: 12. CDR3 length equals 20 residues. Germline CDR1 reads SGHNT; CDR2 reads YYREEE (reference sequence). The CDR3 region has the DNA TGTGCCAGCAGCTTGCCCCTCGGGGGTAGCGGGGGGGAGAACACCGGGGAGCTGTTTTTT. Protein sequence: CASSLPLGGSGGENTGELFF.

The V call is TRBV23-1, the J call TRBJ2-2, with 7 bases aligning to TRBD1. TRBV23-1 is identified as an open reading frame with a role that is uncertain. Trimming cost V 10 bases and J 6 bases; bases outside gene matches: 5. The CDR3 is 12 amino acids. This CDR3 reads CAKERGPGELFF. The CDR3, as DNA: TGCGCCAAAGAGAGGGGGCCCGGGGAGCTGTTTTTT.